These 20 T cell receptor beta chains originate from one sample sequenced in a study of shared clonotypes between healthy human individuals. Assay: immunoSEQ multiplex PCR; the TCRdb copy retains only in-frame clones and omits some. The repertoire holds more than 1.2 million clones, with roughly 98.5% as singletons. Material for sequencing was naive CD4+ T cells sorted from blood. Sample subset: CD45RA+ positively selected. Every receptor here comes from a young man in good health.

This clone has only one observation. The chain uses TRBV11-2 and TRBJ2-3, with 7 bases matching TRBD2. CDR1 SGHAT and CDR2 FQNNGV come from the germline V gene. There are 17 residues in the CDR3. Germline trimming cut 5 bases from V and 1 base from J; bases unmatched to any gene: 12. The CDR3: CASSTSWGAGGTDTQYF. In DNA form, the CDR3 reads TGTGCCAGCAGCACCTCTTGGGGCGCGGGGGGCACAGATACGCAGTATTTT.

CDR3 sequence: CASSSRDRANEQFF. Written as DNA, the CDR3 is TGTGCCAGCAGCTCCCGGGACAGGGCGAATGAGCAGTTCTTC. This chain connects TRBV5-4 to TRBJ2-1, with 9 bases matching TRBD1. The germline V gene has CDR1 SGHNT and CDR2 YYREEE (reference sequence). The V segment lost 3 bases and the J segment 7 bases; nucleotides outside the gene matches: 5. The CDR3 has 14 amino acids.

This sequence joins TRBV9 and TRBJ2-1; D is perhaps TRBD2 (6 bases). CDR3 size: 17 residues. The ends were cut back, 4 bases at V and 3 bases at J, with 20 bases in the middle. Germline V gives CDR1 SGDLS, CDR2 YYNGEE. As DNA, the CDR3 is TGTGCCAGCAGCCCACAAATCGGAGCGGGTAGCTACAATGAGCAGTTCTTC. It translates to CASSPQIGAGSYNEQFF.

This clone was picked up one time. Other nucleotide sequences in the sample specify the same CDR3. The rearrangement uses TRBV5-1 and TRBJ2-2; D gene unclear. CDR1 and CDR2 (germline): SGHRS, YFSETQ. The CDR3 runs to 14 residues. V lost 0 bases and J 5 bases, leaving 8 bases between the germline ends. The CDR3 DNA reads as TGCGCCAGCAGCTTGGAGGGCAGAACCGGGGAGCTGTTTTTT. It encodes CASSLEGRTGELFF.

The CDR3 DNA sequence: TGTGCCAGCACCCCGCCGGGACAGGGGACAGATACGCAGTATTTT. It translates to CASTPPGQGTDTQYF. V gene TRBV28 combines with J gene TRBJ2-3; 10 bases align to TRBD1. This CDR3 region has 15 residues. Germline CDR1 and CDR2: MDHEN and SYDVKM. Losses at the gene ends were 7 bases for V and 3 bases for J; bases not matched to a gene: 7.

V is TRBV5-5 and J is TRBJ2-1, with D possibly TRBD2 on 6 matching bases. The CDR3 is 12 residues long. V lost 4 bases, J lost 8 bases, and 10 bases lay in between. The germline V gene encodes CDR1 SGHKS and CDR2 YYEKEE (reference sequence). The CDR3 sequence is CASSPGVHEQFF. The CDR3 DNA reads TGTGCCAGCAGCCCGGGAGTTCATGAGCAGTTCTTC.

This sequence joins TRBV9 and TRBJ2-7, with a weak D call TRBD2 (6 bases). Germline V gene data show CDR1 as SGDLS and CDR2 as YYNGEE. V was trimmed by 0 bases and J by 3 bases, leaving 16 bases between them. The CDR3 contains 16 residues. The CDR3: CASSVGEGDFDYEQYF. The CDR3 region has the DNA TGTGCCAGCAGCGTAGGTGAAGGGGACTTCGACTACGAGCAGTACTTC.

The chain joins TRBV9 to TRBJ2-1; the match to TRBD1 covers 7 bases. This CDR3 is built from 16 residues. Germline V gene lookup returns CDR1 SGDLS and CDR2 YYNGEE. Trimming removed 3 bases from V and 2 bases from J; junction bases left unmatched: 8. CDR3 sequence reads: CASSAQGTHTYNEQFF. DNA of the CDR3: TGTGCCAGCAGCGCACAGGGGACGCACACCTACAATGAGCAGTTCTTC. Full variable domain (outside the CDR3, taken from reference TRBV9 and TRBJ2-1): DSGVTQTPKHLITATGQRVTLRCSPRSGDLSVYWYQQSLDQGLQFLIQYYNGEERAKGNILERFSAQQFPDLHSELNLSSLELGDSALYFCASSAQGTHTYNEQFFGPGTRLTVL.

The gene calls are TRBV29-1 and TRBJ2-7; D possibly uses TRBD1 or TRBD2 (5 bases each). This CDR3 spans 14 amino acids. The V gene lost 4 bases and the J gene lost 2 bases, with 15 bases spanning the gap. The germline V gene encodes CDR1 SQVTM and CDR2 ANQGSEA. CDR3 sequence (DNA): TGCAGCGTTGGGGGGAAAGACGGGGCCTACGAGCAGTACTTC. The encoded protein is CSVGGKDGAYEQYF.

This rearrangement joins TRBV19 to TRBJ2-1, with 12 bases fitting TRBD2. V gave up 5 bases and J gave up 8 bases; unmatched junction bases: 7. CDR1 and CDR2 (germline): LNHDA, SQIVND (reference sequence). CDR3 length equals 15 residues. CDR3 region: CASSPPTSGSHEQFF. The CDR3 DNA is TGTGCCAGTAGTCCCCCGACTAGCGGGAGTCATGAGCAGTTCTTC.

In the case of this clone: At the DNA level, this CDR3 is encoded by other sequences in the same sample as well. The chain links TRBV9 to TRBJ2-2; D gene unclear. The CDR3 spans 15 residues. The germline V gene encodes CDR1 SGDLS and CDR2 YYNGEE. V shed 0 bases and J shed 5 bases, with 11 bases lying between them. The CDR3 bases are TGTGCCAGCAGCGTAGGCTCTAGAGGAACCGGGGAGCTGTTTTTT. Its protein product is CASSVGSRGTGELFF.

This sequence joins TRBV2 and TRBJ2-1; 7 positions match TRBD1. The ends lost 6 bases at V and 14 bases at J; junction bases unmatched: 10. The CDR3 has 12 residues. Germline loops: CDR1 SNHLY, CDR2 FYNNEI. CDR3 coding DNA: TGTGCCAGCAGCGATGACAGGGCGGATAAGTTCTTC. Translation: CASSDDRADKFF.

This sequence joins TRBV18 and TRBJ1-5, with 7 bases identical to TRBD1. V trimming: 2 bases; J trimming: 5 bases; junction bases outside the gene matches: 6. CDR1 is KGHSH and CDR2 is LQKENI in the germline V gene. The CDR3 spans 15 residues. CDR3 nucleotide sequence: TGTGCCAGCTCACCATTGAGCGGACAGGATCAGCCCCAGCATTTT. Protein sequence: CASSPLSGQDQPQHF.

The rearrangement joins TRBV6-5 to TRBJ2-7; D ambiguous. The CDR3 consists of 11 residues. V lost 10 bases to trimming and J lost 1 base, with 8 bases between them. Germline loops: CDR1 MNHEY, CDR2 SVGAGI. In nucleotides, the CDR3 is TGTGCCACCGAACTGTCCTACGAGCAGTACTTC. Translated, it gives CATELSYEQYF.

V and J are TRBV29-1 and TRBJ2-1, with 11 positions matching TRBD2. The CDR3 consists of 16 residues. Losses at the gene ends were 0 bases for V and 8 bases for J; bases not matched to a gene: 9. Germline CDR1 SQVTM, CDR2 ANQGSEA. Written as DNA, the CDR3 is TGCAGCGTTGAAGATCGGGAACTAGCGGGAGAGTATGAGCAGTTCTTC. As protein: CSVEDRELAGEYEQFF.

V and J are TRBV29-1 and TRBJ1-2, with D perhaps TRBD1 (5 bases). Germline CDR1 and CDR2: SQVTM and ANQGSEA. Trimming stripped 7 bases from V and 7 bases from J, with 19 bases between. CDR3 length equals 13 residues. The CDR3 nucleotides read TGCAGCGGGCTTGATGGGGGGATTCGTGGCTACACCTTC. Amino acids: CSGLDGGIRGYTF.

The rearrangement joins TRBV6-6 to TRBJ2-5, with 7 positions matching TRBD2. The V segment lost 8 bases and the J segment 4 bases; nucleotides outside the gene matches: 4. This CDR3 contains 12 residues. Germline loops: CDR1 MNHNY, CDR2 SVGAGI (reference sequence). CDR3 protein: CASAGGTETQYF. CDR3 DNA sequence: TGTGCCAGCGCCGGGGGGACAGAGACCCAGTACTTC.

This clone was seen once. The chain is built from TRBV28 and TRBJ1-2, with D unclear. V gave up 5 bases and J gave up 1 base, with 11 bases separating them. The CDR3 consists of 14 residues. The germline V gene has CDR1 MDHEN and CDR2 SYDVKM. The CDR3 protein is CASSPPRVNYGYTF. The CDR3 nucleotides are TGTGCCAGCAGTCCCCCAAGGGTTAACTATGGCTACACCTTC.

Worth noting for this clone: The same CDR3 can be traced to other DNA sequences in this sample. The chain employs TRBV15 and TRBJ2-5; D is uncertain. Trimming took off 0 bases at V and 5 bases at J, with 4 bases between the two ends. Germline CDR1 is LNHNV and CDR2 is YYDKDF (reference sequence). There are 12 residues in the CDR3. Here the CDR3 DNA reads TGTGCCACCAGCAGAGATCGGGAGACCCAGTACTTC. Protein product: CATSRDRETQYF.

As regards this clone: Other DNA sequences of this sample code for an identical CDR3. The V and J genes are TRBV28 and TRBJ1-2, with a possible D match to TRBD1 (5 bases). Trimming took off 3 bases at V and 0 bases at J, with 8 bases between the two ends. The CDR3 sequence is 14 residues long. In germline, CDR1 is MDHEN, CDR2 SYDVKM. This chain's CDR3 is CASSLEGPNYGYTF. The CDR3 region has the DNA TGTGCCAGCAGTTTGGAGGGACCTAACTATGGCTACACCTTC.